The 9 T cell receptor beta chains below come from one sample, sequenced in a study of T cell repertoires in cytomegalovirus infection. These receptors have no known antigen. TCRdb recomputed calls from the reads with MiXCR, one row per CDR3 protein. The sample contains approximately 89,000 distinct CDR3 sequences, 20% to 30% of which appear only once. Sequencing used CD8+ T cells from cultured PBMCs, obtained from culture after CMV antigen stimulation. These receptors originate from a human donor in good health (CMV status not recorded). Some clones in this sample may be carry-over from other donors' samples.

The V gene is TRBV6-2 or TRBV6-3, the J gene TRBJ2-7, with D possibly TRBD2 on 5 matching bases. The CDR3 totals 11 residues. Germline-derived CDR1 and CDR2 are MNHEY and SVGEGT. Trimming left V 10 bases short and J 3 bases short, with 10 bases between. CDR3 residues: CATSPRYEQYF. CDR3 DNA sequence: TGTGCCACTAGCCCCCGCTACGAGCAGTACTTC.

V usage is TRBV5-6 and J usage is TRBJ2-1, with 7 bases matching TRBD1. J lost 4 bases, V lost 5 bases, and 6 bases had no gene match. Germline CDR1 reads SGHDT; CDR2 reads YYEEEE. CDR3 size: 14 residues. This CDR3 reads CASRPRDSYNEQFF. CDR3 sequence (DNA): TGTGCCAGCAGACCCCGGGACAGTTACAATGAGCAGTTCTTC.

This clonotype was picked up many times. V usage is TRBV12-3 or TRBV12-4 and J usage is TRBJ2-3; TRBD2 might be the D (5 bases). The germline V and J ends were trimmed by 6 bases and 2 bases, with 15 bases remaining between them. CDR3 size: 15 residues. The CDR3 region is CASSPEGSPTDTQYF. In nucleotides, the CDR3 is TGTGCCAGCAGCCCCGAGGGTAGCCCCACAGATACGCAGTATTTT.

This clonotype was counted only a few times. The chain couples TRBV7-9 to TRBJ2-1, with TRBD1 as a possible D gene (6 bases). The germline V gene has CDR1 SEHNR and CDR2 FQNEAQ (reference sequence). This CDR3 comprises 11 residues. The germline V and J ends were trimmed by 6 bases and 7 bases, with 7 bases remaining between them. The CDR3 here is CASRRGNEQFF. CDR3 sequence (DNA): TGTGCCAGCAGGAGGGGGAATGAGCAGTTCTTC.

The chain joins TRBV7-8 to TRBJ2-5; 9 bases agree with TRBD2. Trimming cost V 6 bases and J 5 bases; bases outside gene matches: 10. The CDR3 is 15 amino acids. The germline gives CDR1 SGHVS, CDR2 FQNEAQ. CDR3 sequence: CASSQGGGVGETQYF. The CDR3 DNA reads TGTGCCAGCAGTCAGGGCGGGGGGGTGGGGGAGACCCAGTACTTC.

The chain uses TRBV27 and TRBJ2-7; D gene unclear. The CDR3 totals 13 residues. The germline V gene encodes CDR1 MNHEY and CDR2 SMNVEV (reference sequence). V lost 6 bases and J lost 5, with 14 bases in between. The CDR3 nucleotides read TGTGCCAGCAGCCTCATGTGGGGAAACGAGCAGTACTTC. Its protein product is CASSLMWGNEQYF.

This clonotype was seen a single time. This rearrangement joins TRBV5-1 to TRBJ2-5; 10 nucleotides match TRBD1. The CDR3 length is 15 residues. V lost 4 bases and J lost 3; bases outside the gene matches: 6. Germline CDR1 is SGHRS and CDR2 is YFSETQ. CDR3 sequence: CASSLLGQGEETQYF. The DNA for the CDR3 is TGCGCCAGCAGCCTTCTTGGACAGGGGGAAGAGACCCAGTACTTC. The variable domain in full, with the rest retrieved from reference TRBV5-1 and TRBJ2-5, is KAGVTQTPRYLIKTRGQQVTLSCSPISGHRSVSWYQQTPGQGLQFLFEYFSETQRNKGNFPGRFSGRQFSNSRSEMNVSTLELGDSALYLCASSLLGQGEETQYFGPGTRLLVL.

The table lists this clonotype with a few counts. J is TRBJ2-7 and V is TRBV7-3; weak D call: TRBD2 (6 bases). The V gene lost 1 base and the J gene lost 7 bases, with 11 bases spanning the gap. CDR1 is SGHTA, CDR2 FQGTGA, per germline. This CDR3 region has 13 residues. CDR3 in DNA: TGTGCCAGCAGCTTAATTGGGGGGTTGGAGCAGTACTTC. Its protein is CASSLIGGLEQYF. Variable domain in full (rest from reference TRBV7-3 and TRBJ2-7): GAGVSQTPSNKVTEKGKYVELRCDPISGHTALYWYRQSLGQGPEFLIYFQGTGAADDSGLPNDRFFAVRPEGSVSTLKIQRTERGDSAVYLCASSLIGGLEQYFGPGTRLTVT.

The chain is built from TRBV7-9 and TRBJ1-2, with D tentatively TRBD1 (6 bases). V was cut by 4 bases and J by 4 bases, with 19 bases left in between. Germline CDR1 is SEHNR and CDR2 is FQNEAQ (reference sequence). The CDR3 has 16 amino acids. The CDR3 protein is CASSSAARGVLYGYTF. The CDR3, as DNA: TGTGCCAGCAGCTCCGCCGCCAGGGGCGTTCTCTATGGCTACACCTTC.